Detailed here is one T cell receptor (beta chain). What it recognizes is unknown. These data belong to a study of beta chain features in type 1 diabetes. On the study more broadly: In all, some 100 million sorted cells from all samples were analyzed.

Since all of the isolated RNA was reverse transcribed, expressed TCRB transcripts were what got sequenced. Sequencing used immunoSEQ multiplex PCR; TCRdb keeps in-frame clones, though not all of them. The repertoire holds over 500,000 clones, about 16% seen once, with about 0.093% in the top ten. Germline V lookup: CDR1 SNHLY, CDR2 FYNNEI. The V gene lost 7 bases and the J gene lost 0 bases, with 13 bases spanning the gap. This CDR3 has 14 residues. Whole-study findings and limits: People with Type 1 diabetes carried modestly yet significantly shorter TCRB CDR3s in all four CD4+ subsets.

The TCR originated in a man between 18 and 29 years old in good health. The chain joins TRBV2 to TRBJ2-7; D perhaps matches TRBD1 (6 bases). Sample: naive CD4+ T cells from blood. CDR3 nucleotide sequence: TGTGCCAGCAAGAACCGGGACAACTCCTACGAGCAGTACTTC. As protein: CASKNRDNSYEQYF.